One sample yielded the 20 T cell receptor beta chains listed below, sequenced in a study of identical twins. TCRdb re-analysed the 5' RACE reads in MiXCR, keeping a single row per CDR3 protein. The sample lists some 1,600,000 distinct CDR3 sequences; 25% to 35% were seen once. Sequenced input: cord blood. The origin of the receptors is a newborn girl in good health.

The chain recombines TRBV4-1 with TRBJ1-5, with D perhaps matching TRBD1 (6 bases). Germline V gives CDR1 MGHRA, CDR2 YSYEKL. CDR3 length: 15 residues. Between the trimmed V and J ends, which lost 0 bases and 7 bases, there was a span of 13 bases. Written as DNA, the CDR3 is TGCGCCAGCAGCCAAGAGGGGGCGACAGGACAGCCCCAGCATTTT. Translation: CASSQEGATGQPQHF.

This chain joins TRBV12-3 or TRBV12-4 and TRBJ1-6; D is uncertain. CDR3 length: 15 amino acids. The V end was cut by 0 bases, the J end by 5 bases, with 8 bases between. The CDR3, as DNA: TGTGCCAGCAGTTTAGCGCCGGAGAATAATTCACCCCTCCACTTT. This encodes CASSLAPENNSPLHF.

This clonotype has only a few counts. The chain combines TRBV12-5 with TRBJ2-3, with D possibly being TRBD2 (6 bases). The CDR3 consists of 16 residues. V gave up 7 bases and J gave up 2 bases, with 19 bases separating them. Germline CDR1 reads LGHNT; CDR2 reads FRNRAP. For the CDR3, the DNA is TGTGCTAGTGTAGGCCCTACGGGGGTAGCCACAGATACGCAGTATTTT. This gives the protein CASVGPTGVATDTQYF.

This clonotype was counted only a few times. V is TRBV5-1 and J is TRBJ1-2; D is unclear. Between the trimmed V and J ends, which lost 3 bases and 4 bases, there was a span of 13 bases. CDR1 is SGHRS and CDR2 is YFSETQ in the germline V gene. This CDR3 is built from 14 residues. The CDR3 sequence: CASSSELGAYGYTF. CDR3 in DNA: TGCGCCAGCAGCTCTGAACTGGGAGCCTATGGCTACACCTTC.

The sample holds a few counts of this clonotype. V is TRBV3-1 and J is TRBJ2-3; D possibly corresponds to TRBD2 (5 bases). V lost 5 bases to trimming and J lost 0 bases, with 12 bases between them. Germline loops: CDR1 LGHDT, CDR2 YNNKEL (reference sequence). CDR3 length: 15 amino acids. CDR3 region: CASSARGPSTDTQYF. CDR3 DNA sequence: TGTGCCAGCAGCGCAAGAGGGCCGAGCACAGATACGCAGTATTTT.

This clonotype was observed a few times. V gene TRBV6-1 combines with J gene TRBJ2-5; 9 nucleotides match TRBD1. The J segment lost 3 bases and the V segment lost 7 bases, leaving 24 bases of the junction unmatched. The CDR3 length is 20 residues. Per germline, CDR1 MNHNS and CDR2 SASEGT. As DNA, the CDR3 is TGTGCCAGCAACCCGGATTCCCACCCAGCGGACAGGGGAACCAAAGAGACCCAGTACTTC. Translating it yields CASNPDSHPADRGTKETQYF.

This clonotype was recorded a few times. This chain links TRBV12-3 or TRBV12-4 with TRBJ1-1, with 8 nucleotides matching TRBD1. This CDR3 is built from 16 residues. V gave up 4 bases and J gave up 1 base; unmatched junction bases: 8. The CDR3 protein is CASSSGQAVTNTEAFF. CDR3 sequence (DNA): TGTGCCAGCAGTTCGGGACAGGCGGTGACGAACACTGAAGCTTTCTTT.

The chain joins TRBV5-1 to TRBJ2-7, with 10 bases lining up with TRBD2. The CDR3 runs 14 residues. V dropped 7 bases and J dropped 7; count of bases not matched to a gene: 11. Germline CDR1 is SGHRS and CDR2 is YFSETQ. Here the CDR3 reads CASGLAGVLEEQYF. The CDR3 coding sequence is TGCGCCAGCGGTCTAGCGGGAGTTCTGGAAGAGCAGTACTTC.

This rearrangement joins TRBV28 to TRBJ2-4, with 9 bases matching TRBD1. TRBJ2-7 matches the DNA end more closely, so the J call is doubtful. Per the germline V gene, CDR1 is MDHEN and CDR2 is SYDVKM. The length of the CDR3 is 13 residues. The CDR3 is CASTRDRVTEQYF. The DNA for the CDR3 is TGTGCCAGCACCAGGGACAGGGTAACCGAGCAGTACTTC.

This clonotype was seen at least ten times. The chain has TRBV28 and TRBJ2-1, with TRBD2 matching 12 bases. J gave up 5 bases and V 6 bases, and 8 bases lay outside the gene matches. CDR3 length equals 16 residues. CDR1 is MDHEN, CDR2 SYDVKM, per germline. In nucleotides, the CDR3 is TGTGCCAGCAGCACCCTAGCGGGAGGGCCCCACAATGAGCAGTTCTTC. The encoded protein is CASSTLAGGPHNEQFF. The full variable domain, completed using reference TRBV28 and TRBJ2-1, is DVKVTQSSRYLVKRTGEKVFLECVQDMDHENMFWYRQDPGLGLRLIYFSYDVKMKEKGDIPEGYSVSREKKERFSLILESASTNQTSMYLCASSTLAGGPHNEQFFGPGTRLTVL.

This clonotype was seen only once. V gene TRBV2 combines with J gene TRBJ2-1, with TRBD2 identical over 14 bases. The CDR3 has 19 residues. Per the germline V gene, CDR1 is SNHLY and CDR2 is FYNNEI. V lost 1 base, J lost 0 bases, and 5 bases stayed unmatched. The CDR3 nucleotides are TGTGCCAGCAGTGAAGAGGGACTAGCGGGAGCACACTCCTACAATGAGCAGTTCTTC. This sequence encodes CASSEEGLAGAHSYNEQFF.

The V call is TRBV20-1, the J call TRBJ2-3; 10 bases are shared with TRBD2. Germline V lookup: CDR1 DFQATT, CDR2 SNEGSKA (reference sequence). This CDR3 has 18 residues. V was pared by 0 bases and J by 2 bases, with 11 bases of the junction left unmatched. The CDR3 spells CSARDPSGGGRHTDTQYF. Written as DNA, the CDR3 is TGCAGTGCTAGAGATCCTAGCGGGGGCGGAAGGCACACAGATACGCAGTATTTT.

This clonotype was recorded a few times. As DNA, the CDR3 is TGTGCCAGCAGCCAAATTAGTAGGGGCGTGGGGCACAATGAGCAGTTCTTC. Protein sequence: CASSQISRGVGHNEQFF. V usage is TRBV3-1 and J usage is TRBJ2-1; weak D call: TRBD1 (5 bases). V dropped 2 bases and J dropped 5 bases, with 19 bases sitting between them. The CDR3 contains 17 residues. Germline-derived CDR1 and CDR2 are LGHDT and YNNKEL (reference sequence).

The chain uses TRBV28 and TRBJ2-1; 7 bases are shared with TRBD2. CDR1 is MDHEN and CDR2 is SYDVKM in the germline V gene. The CDR3 totals 15 residues. V lost 3 bases to trimming and J lost 4 bases; unmatched junction nucleotides: 6. The CDR3 protein is CASSFPPAGYNEQFF. The CDR3, as DNA: TGTGCCAGCAGTTTTCCGCCAGCGGGGTACAATGAGCAGTTCTTC.

The table lists this clonotype with many counts. V usage is TRBV4-2 and J usage is TRBJ2-3; 9 nucleotides match TRBD2. This CDR3 spans 16 amino acids. J gave up 1 base and V 0 bases, and 2 bases lay outside the gene matches. From germline, CDR1 is LGHNA and CDR2 YNFKEQ. CDR3 sequence: CASSQEPSGGTDTQYF. The CDR3 nucleotides are TGTGCCAGCAGCCAAGAGCCTAGCGGGGGCACAGATACGCAGTATTTT.

DNA for the CDR3: TGTGCCAGCAGCCAAGATCGAAACTACCAAGAGACCCAGTACTTC. Residues: CASSQDRNYQETQYF. The chain carries TRBV4-2 and TRBJ2-5; D is unclear. Germline V lookup: CDR1 LGHNA, CDR2 YNFKEQ. V lost 0 bases, J lost 0 bases, and 8 bases lay in between. The CDR3 sequence is 15 residues long.

V and J are TRBV9 and TRBJ2-1; 8 positions match TRBD2. Germline CDR1 is SGDLS and CDR2 is YYNGEE. The CDR3 is 18 amino acids. V was clipped by 4 bases and J by 4 bases; unmatched bases: 16. For the CDR3, the DNA is TGTGCCAGCAGCCCTCATACTCAACTAGCGGCTCTATACAATGAGCAGTTCTTC. Protein sequence: CASSPHTQLAALYNEQFF.

V and J are TRBV20-1 and TRBJ2-4; the D gene is possibly TRBD1 (6 bases). Germline loops: CDR1 DFQATT, CDR2 SNEGSKA (reference sequence). The CDR3 is made up of 15 amino acids. V was trimmed by 5 bases and J by 0 bases, leaving 14 bases between them. CDR3 residues: CSAAGQLLAKNIQYF. The CDR3 DNA reads as TGCAGTGCTGCCGGACAGTTACTAGCCAAAAACATTCAGTACTTC.

This clonotype occurred a few times. The V and J genes are TRBV6-1 and TRBJ1-1, with D maybe TRBD1 (6 bases). Germline CDR1 is MNHNS and CDR2 is SASEGT. Trimming took 4 bases from V and 1 from J, leaving 10 bases between them. CDR3 length: 14 residues. The CDR3 region has the DNA TGTGCCAGCAGTGCCCAGGGGTCGAACACTGAAGCTTTCTTT. This encodes CASSAQGSNTEAFF.

The chain recombines TRBV20-1 with TRBJ1-2; no reliable D call. Germline V lookup: CDR1 DFQATT, CDR2 SNEGSKA (reference sequence). The V end lost 5 bases, the J end lost 12 bases, and 22 bases lay between the germline ends. This CDR3 spans 13 amino acids. The CDR3 sequence: CSASDSPVGGHTF. CDR3 DNA: TGCAGTGCTTCGGACTCCCCGGTTGGCGGCCACACCTTC.